Listed below are T cell receptor beta chains from one sample, sequenced in a study of technical replicates of blood from a handful of donors. Profiling relied on immunoSEQ multiplex PCR, and the TCRdb table lists in-frame clones only, not all of them. The table records approximately 70,000 clones, around 91% of them present only once. The sequencing sample was made of T cells isolated from PBMCs. The receptors come from a human donor in good health. Some clones in this sample may be carry-over from other donors' samples. CDR3s include the opening cysteine and the closing phenylalanine or tryptophan. A D gene is named only where the DNA matches it firmly. Clone size is not always given. Where it is, it says once, few, many or a class for expanded clones.

>TRBJ1-3|NA|NA|TRBV29-1
TGCAGCGGGGGGGAGGGCGGTGGAAACACCATATATTTT
CSGGEGGGNTIYF
>TRBJ1-2|once|NA|TRBV5-1
TGCGCCAGCAGCATAGAAGCCGGGACAATTAATGGCTACACCTTC
CASSIEAGTINGYTF
>TRBJ1-5|NA|NA|TRBV10-3
TGTGCCATCAGGGGGGGACTTCTAGGGGACCAGCCCCAGCATTTT
CAIRGGLLGDQPQHF
>TRBJ1-1|NA|TRBD1|TRBV7-9
TGTGCCAGCAGCTCCCCAACCCCCGGGACAGGGGAAACTGAAGCTTTCTTT
CASSSPTPGTGETEAFF
>TRBJ2-7|NA|NA|TRBV5-4
TGTGCCAGTTCCCCTCAGTCGCCTGCTGTCTACGAGCAGTACTTC
CASSPQSPAVYEQYF
>TRBJ2-2|NA|TRBD2|TRBV7-3
TGTGCCAGCAGCCCACACCTAGCGGGGGGGAACGGGGAGCTGTTTTTT
CASSPHLAGGNGELFF
>TRBJ2-1|NA|TRBD2|TRBV7-9
TGTGCCAGCAGCTACTCTAGCGGGAGCGGAAATGAGCAGTTCTTC
CASSYSSGSGNEQFF
>TRBJ1-2|NA|TRBD1|TRBV27
TGTGCCAGCAGTGGACAGGCGAACTATGGCTACACCTTC
CASSGQANYGYTF
>TRBJ2-1|once|TRBD1|TRBV13
TGTGCCAGCAGCTTAAACAGGGGGACCTACAATGAGCAGTTCTTC
CASSLNRGTYNEQFF
>TRBJ1-2|NA|TRBD1|TRBV5-6
TGTGCCAGCAGCTCCCCGGAAGACAGGGCTAACTATGGCTACACCTTC
CASSSPEDRANYGYTF
>TRBJ2-7|once|TRBD1|TRBV5-6
TGTGCCAGCAGCTGGGACAGGGCCTACGAGCAGTACTTC
CASSWDRAYEQYF
>TRBJ2-1|NA|TRBD1|TRBV5-6
TGTGCCAGCAGCTCCCGGGACAGGGACATTCCAGATGAGCAGTTCTTC
CASSSRDRDIPDEQFF
>TRBJ2-1|once|NA|TRBV5-1
TGCGCCAGCAGCCTGGCCAGTGAAGTCCATGAGCAGTTCTTC
CASSLASEVHEQFF
>TRBJ2-3|NA|NA|TRBV30
TGTGCCTGGAGTGTATTATTAGCAGATACGCAGTATTTT
CAWSVLLADTQYF
>TRBJ2-3|NA|NA|TRBV30
TGTGCCGTGGGTTTGGCGGCAGATACGCAGTATTTT
CAVGLAADTQYF
>TRBJ1-3|NA|NA|TRBV15
TGTGCCACCAGCCCGAGCTTATCGACAGTCTCTGGAAACACCATATATTTT
CATSPSLSTVSGNTIYF
>TRBJ2-7|NA|NA|TRBV5-1
TGCGCCAGCAGCCCTACGGTGGTCCGCTACGAGCAGTACTTC
CASSPTVVRYEQYF
>TRBJ1-2|NA|NA|TRBV9
TGTGCCAGCAGCCCCTCCGGAGGGGTCAACTATGGCTACACCTTC
CASSPSGGVNYGYTF
>TRBJ1-1|NA|NA|TRBV19
TGTGCCAGTAGTGCATCCAGGAACACTGAAGCTTTCTTT
CASSASRNTEAFF
>TRBJ1-1|NA|NA|TRBV5-5
TGTGCCAGCAGCTTTGGGGCCTACACTGAAGCTTTCTTT
CASSFGAYTEAFF
>TRBJ2-7|once|NA|TRBV4-1
TGCGCCAGCAGCGGAGAATTCGGACTACCTGGCGAGCAGTACTTC
CASSGEFGLPGEQYF
>TRBJ2-1|NA|NA|TRBV11-3
TGTGCCAGCAGCTTCACTAACCCTGGGAATGAGCAGTTCTTC
CASSFTNPGNEQFF
>TRBJ2-4|NA|NA|TRBV11-1
TGTGCCAGCAGCTTGGGGGGAGACATTCAGTACTTC
CASSLGGDIQYF
>TRBJ2-7|NA|NA|TRBV5-4
TGTGCCAGCAGCTTGGCCGGGACTTCCCGTTACGAGCAGTACTTC
CASSLAGTSRYEQYF
>TRBJ2-5|NA|TRBD2|TRBV5-4
TGTGCCAGCAGCTTACGGGGGGTAGAAGAGACCCAGTACTTC
CASSLRGVEETQYF
>TRBJ2-1|NA|TRBD1|TRBV28
TGTGCCAGCAGTTCCGCGACGGACAGGGTCTCCTACAATGAGCAGTTCTTC
CASSSATDRVSYNEQFF
>TRBJ1-2|few|TRBD1|TRBV5-1
TGCGCCAGCAGCCAGGACAGGGCTGGTGGCTACACCTTC
CASSQDRAGGYTF
>TRBJ2-2|NA|TRBD2|TRBV10-3
TGTGCCATCAGTGAGGGAAAACTAGCGGGAGGGATCTCCGGGGAGCTGTTTTTT
CAISEGKLAGGISGELFF
>TRBJ2-3|NA|TRBD2|TRBV11-2
TGTGCCAGCAGGTTTACCGGGACTAGAAGGCCAGATACGCAGTATTTT
CASRFTGTRRPDTQYF
>TRBJ1-6|once|TRBD1|TRBV6-5
TGTGCCAGCAGTTTACTTGGACAGGGGGCCAATTCACCCCTCCACTTT
CASSLLGQGANSPLHF
>TRBJ1-1|NA|NA|TRBV10-2
TGCGCCAGCACCGTGACAGTCAACACTGAAGCTTTCTTT
CASTVTVNTEAFF
>TRBJ2-7|NA|TRBD1|TRBV19
TGTGCCACTTCCCTTACAGGGGTCTACGAGCAGTACTTC
CATSLTGVYEQYF
>TRBJ2-3|NA|TRBD2|TRBV7-2
TGTGCCAGCAGCTTGAATCCGGGACTACTAAGCACAGATACGCAGTATTTT
CASSLNPGLLSTDTQYF
>TRBJ1-2|NA|NA|TRBV18
TGTGCCAGCTCACCCAATACCGGGACATCATCCTATGGCTACACCTTC
CASSPNTGTSSYGYTF
>TRBJ2-5|NA|TRBD1|TRBV5-4
TGTGCCAGCAGCTTGGCATGGGACAGGGGGAAGGAGACCCAGTACTTC
CASSLAWDRGKETQYF
>TRBJ1-2|NA|NA|TRBV5-1
TGCGCCAGCAGCTTACAGGCCAGGGGATTACGAAGGATCCACTACACCTTC
CASSLQARGLRRIHYTF
>TRBJ1-2|NA|TRBD1|TRBV28
TGTGCCAGCTCGGACAGGGGGCCCCTTGGCTACACCTTC
CASSDRGPLGYTF
>TRBJ2-2|NA|TRBD1|TRBV19
TGTGCCAGTAGTGAGGACAGGGTGAGAACCGGGGAGCTGTTTTTT
CASSEDRVRTGELFF
>TRBJ2-3|NA|TRBD2|TRBV9
TGTGCCAGCAGCCCGGGCGGGTGGCTAGCGGTGACAGATACGCAGTATTTT
CASSPGGWLAVTDTQYF
>TRBJ1-2|NA|NA|TRBV4-1
TGCGCCAGCAGCCAAGATGAGGCGCAGGGCTACACCTTC
CASSQDEAQGYTF
>TRBJ1-3|NA|NA|TRBV6-4
TGTGCCAGCAGTGAGTCTATCTCTGGAAACACCATATATTTT
CASSESISGNTIYF
>TRBJ1-4|NA|NA|TRBV7-2
TGTGCCAGCAGCTTACGGGGACAAATTAATGAAAAACTGTTTTTT
CASSLRGQINEKLFF
>TRBJ1-4|NA|NA|TRBV19
TGTGCCAGTAGTACCGGGACCACAGGGACTAATGAAAAACTGTTTTTT
CASSTGTTGTNEKLFF
>TRBJ1-2|NA|NA|TRBV19
TGTGCCAGTACCTCAGCTAACTATGGCTACACCTTC
CASTSANYGYTF
>TRBJ1-2|medium-sized|NA|TRBV13
TGTGCCAGCAGCCCCAGACGGCTCGGGGAAGTAGCTGGCTACACCTTC
CASSPRRLGEVAGYTF
>TRBJ1-1|NA|NA|TRBV6-5
TGTGCCAGCAGTTACTCTGGAGCGACGGCTTTCTTT
CASSYSGATAFF
>TRBJ2-7|NA|TRBD2|TRBV28
TGTGGGACTCAAACGCGGGACTATTCATACGAGCAGTACTTC
CGTQTRDYSYEQYF
>TRBJ2-3|NA|TRBD1|TRBV11-2
TGTGCCAGCAGCCTTGGACAGGGGGGCCGCACAGATACGCAGTATTTT
CASSLGQGGRTDTQYF
>TRBJ2-7|NA|TRBD1|TRBV27
TGTGCCAGCAGACCCGGACAGGCCGGGACCTACGAGCAGTACTTC
CASRPGQAGTYEQYF
>TRBJ1-5|NA|NA|TRBV28
TGTGCCAGCAACTCAGGGAATCAGCCCCAGCATTTT
CASNSGNQPQHF
>TRBJ2-7|NA|NA|TRBV5-5
TGTGCCAGCAGTCAGGGGCCCCCATCGCTATACGAGCAGTACTTC
CASSQGPPSLYEQYF
>TRBJ2-1|once|TRBD2|TRBV29-1
TGCAGCGTTGCTGGGAGCGGGAGGGCCGGAGAGCAGTTCTTC
CSVAGSGRAGEQFF
>TRBJ2-5|NA|NA|TRBV2
TGTGCCAGCAGTGAATGGCGGGGGCCTCAAGAGACCCAGTACTTC
CASSEWRGPQETQYF
>TRBJ1-6|few|NA|TRBV7-9
TGTGCCAGCAGATTAACGGGAGGTAATTCACCCCTCCACTTT
CASRLTGGNSPLHF
>TRBJ2-1|NA|TRBD2|TRBV4-1
TGCGCCAGCAGCTTCCGCGGGGGGGCCATCAGTGAGCAGTTCTTC
CASSFRGGAISEQFF